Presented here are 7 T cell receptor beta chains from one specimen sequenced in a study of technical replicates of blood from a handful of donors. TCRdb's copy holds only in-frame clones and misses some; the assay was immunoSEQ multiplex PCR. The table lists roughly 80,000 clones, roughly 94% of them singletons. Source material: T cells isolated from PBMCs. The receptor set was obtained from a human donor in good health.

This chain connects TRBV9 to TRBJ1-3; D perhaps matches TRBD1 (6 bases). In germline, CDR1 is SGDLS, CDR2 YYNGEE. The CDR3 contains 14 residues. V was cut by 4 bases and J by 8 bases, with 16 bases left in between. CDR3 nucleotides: TGTGCCAGCAGCACAGGGCGCCCCGCAGACACCATATATTTT. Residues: CASSTGRPADTIYF.

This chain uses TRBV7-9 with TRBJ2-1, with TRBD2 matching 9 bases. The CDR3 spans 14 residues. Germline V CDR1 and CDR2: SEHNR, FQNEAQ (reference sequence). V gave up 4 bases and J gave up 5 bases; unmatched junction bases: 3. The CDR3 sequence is CASSYSGGNNEQFF. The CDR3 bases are TGTGCCAGCAGCTATAGCGGGGGAAACAATGAGCAGTTCTTC. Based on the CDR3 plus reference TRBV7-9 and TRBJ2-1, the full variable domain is DTGVSQNPRHKITKRGQNVTFRCDPISEHNRLYWYRQTLGQGPEFLTYFQNEAQLEKSRLLSDRFSAERPKGSFSTLEIQRTEQGDSAMYLCASSYSGGNNEQFFGPGTRLTVL.

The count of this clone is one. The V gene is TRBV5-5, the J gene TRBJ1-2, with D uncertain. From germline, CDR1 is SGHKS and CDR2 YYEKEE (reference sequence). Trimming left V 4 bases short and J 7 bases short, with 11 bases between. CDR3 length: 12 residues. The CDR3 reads CASSLPSSGYTF. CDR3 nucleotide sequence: TGTGCCAGCAGCCTCCCATCGAGTGGCTACACCTTC.

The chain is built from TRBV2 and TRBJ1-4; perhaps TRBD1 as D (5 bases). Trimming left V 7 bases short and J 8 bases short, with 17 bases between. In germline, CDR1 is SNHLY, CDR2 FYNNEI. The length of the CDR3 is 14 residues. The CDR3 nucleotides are TGTGCCAGCAATCGGCTGGGGCCGGAGGAAAAACTGTTTTTT. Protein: CASNRLGPEEKLFF.

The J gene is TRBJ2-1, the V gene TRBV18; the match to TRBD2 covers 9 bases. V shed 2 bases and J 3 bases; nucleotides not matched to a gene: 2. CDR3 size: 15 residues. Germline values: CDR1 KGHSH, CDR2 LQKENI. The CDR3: CASSPVSGSYNEQFF. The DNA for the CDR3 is TGTGCCAGCTCACCAGTTAGCGGGAGCTACAATGAGCAGTTCTTC.

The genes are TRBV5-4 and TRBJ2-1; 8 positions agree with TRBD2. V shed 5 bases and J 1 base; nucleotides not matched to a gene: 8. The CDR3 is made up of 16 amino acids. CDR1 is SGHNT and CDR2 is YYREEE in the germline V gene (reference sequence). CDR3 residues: CASRREAGGSYNEQFF. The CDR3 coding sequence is TGTGCCAGCAGAAGAGAGGCGGGAGGTTCCTACAATGAGCAGTTCTTC.

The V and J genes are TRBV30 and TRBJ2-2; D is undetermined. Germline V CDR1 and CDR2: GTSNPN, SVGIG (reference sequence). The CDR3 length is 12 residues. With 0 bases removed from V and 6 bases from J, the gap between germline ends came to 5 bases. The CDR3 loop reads CAWSVTAGELFF. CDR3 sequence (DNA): TGTGCCTGGAGTGTAACTGCCGGGGAGCTGTTTTTT. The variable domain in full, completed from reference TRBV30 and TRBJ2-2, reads SQTIHQWPATLVQPVGSPLSLECTVEGTSNPNLYWYRQAAGRGLQLLFYSVGIGQISSEVPQNLSASRPQDRQFILSSKKLLLSDSGFYLCAWSVTAGELFFGEGSRLTVL.